These 3 T cell receptor beta chains were sequenced from one sample in a study of CD8 T cells in ankylosing spondylitis. TCRdb recomputed calls from the 5' RACE reads with MiXCR, one row per CDR3 protein. The sample holds roughly 190,000 distinct CDR3 sequences; roughly 13% are singletons and the top ten take 16%. Sequenced input: blood, either unsorted or a sorted T cell fraction (not recorded which). The receptor source for this set is a male donor with ankylosing spondylitis or in good health (not recorded which).

This clonotype was picked up a small number of times. The V gene is TRBV4-1, the J gene TRBJ1-1; the D is unclear. The CDR3 sequence is 12 residues long. Germline V gene sequence: CDR1 MGHRA, CDR2 YSYEKL. Trimming took 4 bases from V and 11 from J, leaving 14 bases between them. The CDR3 DNA reads as TGCGCCAGCAGCCCCCCCGATGTCAGGGCTTTCTTT. It translates to CASSPPDVRAFF.

This clonotype came up a few times. The chain recombines TRBV7-9 with TRBJ2-1, with D possibly matching TRBD2 (6 bases). V gave up 1 base and J gave up 12 bases, with 19 bases separating them. CDR1 SEHNR and CDR2 FQNEAQ come from the germline V gene (reference sequence). The CDR3 extends over 15 amino acids. In DNA, the CDR3 is TGTGCCAGCAGCTTAGGGGTGAGCGGGTTAGTTGGGCAGTTCTTC. Translated, it gives CASSLGVSGLVGQFF. The full variable domain, rest sourced from reference TRBV7-9 and TRBJ2-1, is DTGVSQNPRHKITKRGQNVTFRCDPISEHNRLYWYRQTLGQGPEFLTYFQNEAQLEKSRLLSDRFSAERPKGSFSTLEIQRTEQGDSAMYLCASSLGVSGLVGQFFGPGTRLTVL.

This sequence joins TRBV12-3 or TRBV12-4 and TRBJ1-1; D call uncertain. The CDR3 length is 14 residues. V shed 7 bases and J shed 0 bases, with 12 bases lying between them. The DNA of the CDR3 is TGTGCCAGCACCGAGACGGAAGTGAACACTGAAGCTTTCTTT. Amino acids: CASTETEVNTEAFF.